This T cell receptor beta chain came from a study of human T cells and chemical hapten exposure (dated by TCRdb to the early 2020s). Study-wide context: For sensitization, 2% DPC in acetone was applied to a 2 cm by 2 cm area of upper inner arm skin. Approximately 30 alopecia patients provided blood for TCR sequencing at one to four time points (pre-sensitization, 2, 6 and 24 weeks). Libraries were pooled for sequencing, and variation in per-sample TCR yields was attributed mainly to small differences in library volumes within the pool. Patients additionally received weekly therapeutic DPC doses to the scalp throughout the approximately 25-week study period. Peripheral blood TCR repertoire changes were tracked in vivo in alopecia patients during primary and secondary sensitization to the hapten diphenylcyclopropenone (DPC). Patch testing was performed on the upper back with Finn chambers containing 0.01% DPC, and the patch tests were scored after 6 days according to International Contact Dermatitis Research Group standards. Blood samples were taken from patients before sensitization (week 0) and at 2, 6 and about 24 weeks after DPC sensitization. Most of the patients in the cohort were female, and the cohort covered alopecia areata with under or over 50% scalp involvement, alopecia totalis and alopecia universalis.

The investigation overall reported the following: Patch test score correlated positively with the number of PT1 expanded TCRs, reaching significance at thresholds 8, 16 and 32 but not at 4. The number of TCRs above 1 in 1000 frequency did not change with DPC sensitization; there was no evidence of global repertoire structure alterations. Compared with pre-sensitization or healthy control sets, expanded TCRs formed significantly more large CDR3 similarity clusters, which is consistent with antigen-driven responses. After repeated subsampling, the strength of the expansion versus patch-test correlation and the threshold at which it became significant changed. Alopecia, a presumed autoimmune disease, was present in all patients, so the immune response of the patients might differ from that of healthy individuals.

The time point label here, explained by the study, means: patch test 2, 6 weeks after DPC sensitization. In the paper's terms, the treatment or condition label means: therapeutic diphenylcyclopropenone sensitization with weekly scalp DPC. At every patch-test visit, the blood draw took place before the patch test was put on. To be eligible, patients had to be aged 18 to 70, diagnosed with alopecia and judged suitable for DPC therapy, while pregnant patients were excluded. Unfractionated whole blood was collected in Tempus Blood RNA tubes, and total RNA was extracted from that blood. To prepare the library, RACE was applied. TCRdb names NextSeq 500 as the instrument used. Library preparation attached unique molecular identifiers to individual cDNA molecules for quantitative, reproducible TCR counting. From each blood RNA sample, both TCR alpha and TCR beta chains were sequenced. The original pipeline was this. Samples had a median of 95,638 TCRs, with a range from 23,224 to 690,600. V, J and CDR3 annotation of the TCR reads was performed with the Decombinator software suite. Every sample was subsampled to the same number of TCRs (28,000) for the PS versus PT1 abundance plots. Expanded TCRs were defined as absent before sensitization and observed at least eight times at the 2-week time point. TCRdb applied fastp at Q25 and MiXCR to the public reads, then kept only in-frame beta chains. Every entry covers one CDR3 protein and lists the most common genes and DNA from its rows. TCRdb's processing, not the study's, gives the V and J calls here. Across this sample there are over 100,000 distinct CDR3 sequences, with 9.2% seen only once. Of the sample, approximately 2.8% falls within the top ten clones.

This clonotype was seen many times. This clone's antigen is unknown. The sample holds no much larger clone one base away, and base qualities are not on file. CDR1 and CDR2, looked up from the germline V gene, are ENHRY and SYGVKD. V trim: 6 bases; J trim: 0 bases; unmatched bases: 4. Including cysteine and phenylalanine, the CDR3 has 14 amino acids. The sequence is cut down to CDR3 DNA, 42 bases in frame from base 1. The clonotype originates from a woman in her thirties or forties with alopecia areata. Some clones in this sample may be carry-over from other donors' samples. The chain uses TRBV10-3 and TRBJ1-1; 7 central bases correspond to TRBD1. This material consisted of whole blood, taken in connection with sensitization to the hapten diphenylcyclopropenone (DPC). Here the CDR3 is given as CAIRMTGLNTEAFF. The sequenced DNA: TGTGCCATCAGGATGACAGGGCTGAACACTGAAGCTTTCTTT.